This T cell receptor (beta chain) comes out of a study of shared clonotypes between healthy human individuals. Study summary: A few men and a couple of women, aged 18 to 49, were donors. Study results and caveats: Specimens sampled were limited to blood, with tissue repertoires likely differing. Incomplete sequencing of sorted subsets was indicated by rarefaction despite large depth.

This clone has at least ten counts. The antigen is undetermined. Produced via immunoSEQ multiplex PCR; TCRdb's table is partial and in-frame only. The sample has about 770,000 clones, around 77% seen once. Between the trimmed V and J ends, which lost 2 bases and 7 bases, there was a span of 8 bases. CDR1 MNHEY and CDR2 SMNVEV come from the germline V gene (reference sequence). The CDR3 totals 13 residues. The rearrangement links TRBV27 to TRBJ1-4, with D unresolved. This TCR was sampled from a woman under 40 in good health. The specimen sequenced was memory CD4+ T cells sorted from blood. The subset: CD45RA-negative fraction. The CDR3 bases are TGTGCCAGCAGTTTACAAGGGAGTGAAAAACTGTTTTTT. The encoded protein is CASSLQGSEKLFF.